The sequence of this T cell receptor (beta chain) was determined in a study of human T cells and chemical hapten exposure. In the study overall: Variability of per-sample TCR yields stemmed mainly from small differences in pooled library volume. Study results and limitations: TCRs exceeding a frequency of 1 in 1000 stayed unchanged under DPC sensitization.

Unfractionated whole blood yielded the extracted total RNA. The V segment lost 3 bases and the J segment 0 bases; nucleotides outside the gene matches: 7. Per the germline V gene, CDR1 is SGDLS and CDR2 is YYNGEE. CDR3 length: 18 amino acids. The library labeled individual cDNA molecules by adding unique molecular identifiers to them. In the original processing: Sample TCR totals centred on a median of about 92,000, ranging about 23,224 to 700,000. TCRdb independently ran MiXCR on the 5' RACE reads; one entry per CDR3 protein. The authors' filters were not applied to this entry. The sample consists of more than 140,000 distinct CDR3 sequences, around 4.4% of them appearing once. This clonotype was seen repeatedly, ten times or more. Its matching antigen is unknown.

V usage is TRBV9 and J usage is TRBJ1-6; TRBD1 matches at 9 bases. This receptor was identified in a female donor in good health. CDR3 sequence (DNA): TGTGCCAGCAGCGAGACAGGGGGGGAAGTCTCCTATAATTCACCCCTCCACTTT. Its protein product is CASSETGGEVSYNSPLHF.